Listed here are 11 T cell receptor beta chains from one sample, sequenced in a study of response to subunit inactivated influenza vaccine. TCRdb re-called the RT-PCR reads with MiXCR, one entry per CDR3 protein. Of 860,000 or so distinct CDR3 sequences in the sample, around 20% are singletons; the top ten hold roughly a tenth. The specimen was PBMCs from blood, collected 5 days after vaccination. The receptors derive from a man aged 45-65 years who received an inactivated influenza vaccine.

V usage is TRBV19 and J usage is TRBJ2-2; possibly TRBD2 for D (5 bases). Germline V lookup: CDR1 LNHDA, CDR2 SQIVND (reference sequence). The CDR3 is made up of 16 amino acids. Trimming pared 5 bases from V and 6 bases from J, leaving 19 bases between. In DNA, the CDR3 is TGTGCCAGTAGTCACCCGGGATTCCTCAGTGCCGGGGAGCTGTTTTTT. Its translation is CASSHPGFLSAGELFF.

This clonotype was detected ten times or more. V and J are TRBV6-2 or TRBV6-3 and TRBJ2-2, with D hard to call. Germline V gives CDR1 MNHEY, CDR2 SVGEGT. The ends were cut back, 0 bases at V and 3 bases at J, with 11 bases in the middle. The CDR3 is 16 residues long. CDR3 nucleotide sequence: TGTGCCAGCAGTTACTCGGGTTTCCGGTACACCGGGGAGCTGTTTTTT. It specifies CASSYSGFRYTGELFF.

Only a few counts were recorded for this clonotype. This chain joins TRBV12-3 or TRBV12-4 and TRBJ2-1; 9 bases match TRBD1. The CDR3 is made up of 16 amino acids. With 4 bases clipped from V and 4 bases from J, the junction kept 8 bases outside the gene matches. The CDR3 loop is CASSSQDRGIYNEQFF. CDR3 nucleotides: TGTGCCAGCAGTTCGCAAGACAGGGGGATTTACAATGAGCAGTTCTTC.

This clonotype was counted ten times or more. One end of the junction does not line up with germline, which may come from a read error. The chain couples TRBV3-1 to TRBJ2-7; 10 nucleotides match TRBD1. CDR1 and CDR2 (germline): LGHDT, YNNKEL (reference sequence). The CDR3 is 15 amino acids. CDR3 DNA sequence: TGCGCCAGCAGCTTAAGGACAGGGGGCTCCTACGAGCAGTACTTC. Translating gives CASSLRTGGSYEQYF.

This clonotype appeared a few times. This sequence joins TRBV29-1 and TRBJ2-5; the match to TRBD2 covers 11 bases. The CDR3 is 15 residues long. CDR1 and CDR2 (germline): SQVTM, ANQGSEA. V lost 3 bases to trimming and J lost 5 bases; unmatched junction nucleotides: 8. CDR3 protein: CSVEGASGGIETQYF. Here the CDR3 DNA reads TGCAGCGTTGAGGGGGCTAGCGGGGGGATTGAGACCCAGTACTTC.

This clonotype has a handful of counts. The chain carries TRBV20-1 and TRBJ2-1; 10 nucleotides align to TRBD2. The germline V gene encodes CDR1 DFQATT and CDR2 SNEGSKA (reference sequence). V dropped 1 base and J dropped 6; count of bases not matched to a gene: 9. The CDR3 runs to 16 residues. The CDR3 region has the DNA TGCAGTGCTAGAGCTAGCGGGAGAGGGCAGGGCAATGAGCAGTTCTTC. Translation: CSARASGRGQGNEQFF.

This chain connects TRBV10-3 to TRBJ2-2; the match to TRBD2 covers 11 bases. The CDR3 has 18 amino acids. The V segment lost 0 bases and the J segment 3 bases; nucleotides outside the gene matches: 6. CDR1 is ENHRY and CDR2 is SYGVKD in the germline V gene. The CDR3 sequence is CAISESASGGPYTGELFF. Here the CDR3 DNA reads TGTGCCATCAGTGAGTCGGCTAGCGGGGGGCCCTACACCGGGGAGCTGTTTTTT.

The chain recombines TRBV4-3 with TRBJ2-1; 7 bases are a match to TRBD1. The germline gives CDR1 LGHNA, CDR2 YSLEER. Germline trimming cut 0 bases from V and 3 bases from J; bases unmatched to any gene: 2. The length of the CDR3 is 15 residues. The CDR3 loop is CASSQDTGDYNEQFF. In DNA form, the CDR3 reads TGCGCCAGCAGCCAAGATACAGGGGACTACAATGAGCAGTTCTTC.

The J gene is TRBJ2-6, the V gene TRBV6-2 or TRBV6-3; the match to TRBD1 covers 9 bases. The CDR3 runs 18 residues. V was clipped by 3 bases and J by 2 bases; unmatched bases: 8. Germline values: CDR1 MNHEY, CDR2 SVGEGT. DNA of the CDR3: TGTGCCAGCAGTTATTCGGGACAGGGAGTCCCTGGGGCCAACGTCCTGACTTTC. Its translation: CASSYSGQGVPGANVLTF.

This chain uses TRBV7-2 with TRBJ1-5; TRBD1 is a possible D gene (6 bases). Germline CDR1 reads SGHTA; CDR2 reads FQGNSA. V dropped 2 bases and J dropped 7 bases, with 12 bases sitting between them. The CDR3 is made up of 14 amino acids. The DNA for the CDR3 is TGTGCCAGCAGCTTAACAGGGATAGGGCAGCCCCAGCATTTT. Translated, it gives CASSLTGIGQPQHF.

This clonotype was detected a few times. The chain employs TRBV7-2 and TRBJ1-2; D is undetermined. The CDR3 covers 14 residues. With 3 bases removed from V and 1 base from J, the gap between germline ends came to 9 bases. The germline V gene encodes CDR1 SGHTA and CDR2 FQGNSA. CDR3 bases: TGTGCCAGCAGCTTCGAACTCCTTAACTATGGCTACACCTTC. Its protein is CASSFELLNYGYTF.